The rows below give T cell receptor beta chains drawn from one sample of a study of blood T cell repertoires in COVID-19. Clones were sequenced by immunoSEQ multiplex PCR, and TCRdb holds only the in-frame ones, with some missing. The data show approximately 250,000 clones, with approximately 89% seen just once and around 9% held by the top ten. Sequencing input: peripheral blood. Source of these receptors: a man aged 35 to 55 with active or convalescent COVID-19. CDR3s include the opening cysteine and the closing phenylalanine or tryptophan. The D gene is left open where the match is weak. Clone size is not always given. Where it is, it says once, few, many or a class for expanded clones.

CDR3 protein	clone size	D gene	V gene	J gene
CASSLGWAEADTEAFF	NA	NA	TRBV5-1	TRBJ1-1
CASSRRTGSTDTQYF	once	TRBD1	TRBV3-1/TRBV3-2	TRBJ2-3
CASSLGGRSTGELFF	NA	NA	TRBV7-6	TRBJ2-2
CASSLGTGSLELFF	NA	NA	TRBV5-1	TRBJ2-2
CASSPLWGDQETQYF	once	NA	TRBV6-2/TRBV6-3	TRBJ2-5
CASSVTGQGARGDTQYF	NA	TRBD1	TRBV9	TRBJ2-3
CASSRSGSFGTQYF	NA	TRBD2	TRBV3-1/TRBV3-2	TRBJ2-3
CASSQGSLAETQYF	NA	NA	TRBV4-1	TRBJ2-5
CSAAGQGGYEQYF	NA	TRBD1	TRBV29-1	TRBJ2-7
CASSQGTSGTEQYF	few	TRBD2	TRBV4-1	TRBJ2-7
CAWSLADTQYF	once	NA	TRBV30	TRBJ2-3
CASRFGSAGELFF	NA	NA	TRBV11-3	TRBJ2-2
CASSHYRDSNQPQHF	NA	NA	TRBV6-5	TRBJ1-5
CASSDQHRDGWDEQFF	NA	NA	TRBV10-1	TRBJ2-1
CASSSSASGGETQYF	NA	NA	TRBV19	TRBJ2-5
CASSRGPAVYNEQFF	NA	NA	TRBV21-1	TRBJ2-1
CASSYRLAGGAGELFF	NA	TRBD2	TRBV6-2/TRBV6-3	TRBJ2-2
CASSLGGGPYGYTF	few	NA	TRBV5-6	TRBJ1-2
CATSEFGTGWVYEQFF	NA	TRBD1	TRBV24-1	TRBJ2-1
CASSQGETQYF	NA	NA	TRBV10-2	TRBJ2-5
CASSTGTGNGYTF	NA	TRBD1	TRBV6-6	TRBJ1-2
CASSFKGTGANVLTF	NA	NA	TRBV5-6	TRBJ2-6
CSVAAGVCYEQYF	NA	NA	TRBV29-1	TRBJ2-7
CASSMGGNINQPQHF	NA	NA	TRBV6-5	TRBJ1-5
CASTAGTGAGTGELFF	few	TRBD1	TRBV7-9	TRBJ2-2